The clone carrying this T cell receptor (beta chain) has only one observation. The record originates from a study of blood T cell repertoires in COVID-19. Study-level information: The United States, Italy and Spain were the sources of the acute and convalescent COVID-19 samples. In each case, the material was cDNA or gDNA derived from T cells, B-cell-depleted T cells, or PBMCs.

Patients in Seattle were enrolled during active infection, then followed longitudinally. In the study's own analysis: From reference gene primer amplification, estimates of nucleated cell counts were derived. The table came from immunoSEQ multiplex PCR; TCRdb's copy has only in-frame clones and leaves some out. The DNA was the basis for D and trimming; V, J and clone size are from that table. This sample has roughly 500,000 clones; roughly 89% occur once, and the top ten carry 0.9%. Losses at the gene ends were 6 bases for V and 3 bases for J; bases not matched to a gene: 10. There are 15 residues in the CDR3. CDR1 is MNHEY and CDR2 is SVGAGI in the germline V gene.

The clonotype comes from a man aged 18 to 30 with COVID-19, enrolled during active disease. The sample was peripheral blood. The chain combines TRBV6-5 with TRBJ2-5; TRBD1 agrees at 7 bases. CDR3 amino acids: CASRATGLLEETQYF. CDR3 coding DNA: TGTGCCAGCAGGGCGACAGGGCTCCTAGAAGAGACCCAGTACTTC.